These 7 T cell receptor beta chains came from one sample sequenced in a study of shared clonotypes between healthy human individuals. The method was immunoSEQ multiplex PCR; TCRdb's version includes in-frame clones alone and lacks a portion of them. The profile shows 800,000 to 950,000 clones, 90% to 97% of them singletons. Positive CCR7 selection of CD45RO-negative cells yielded the naive CD8 cells, and terminally differentiated effector memory CD45RA+ cells were excluded. The sequenced sample consisted of naive CD8+ T cells sorted from blood. The receptors come from a man under 40 in good health.

In regard to this clone: The junction shows a germline mismatch at one end, possibly a read error. The chain is built from TRBV27 and TRBJ1-4; tentative D call: TRBD1 (5 bases). Germline V gene lookup returns CDR1 MNHEY and CDR2 SMNVEV (reference sequence). This CDR3 contains 13 residues. The CDR3 protein is CASNSGTSEKLFF. The CDR3 DNA is TGTGCCAGCAACTCCGGGACTAGTGAAAAACTGTTTTTT.

The chain has TRBV7-9 and TRBJ2-1; 13 nucleotides align to TRBD2. CDR3 length equals 16 residues. Germline values: CDR1 SEHNR, CDR2 FQNEAQ (reference sequence). Germline trimming cut 5 bases from V and 8 bases from J; bases unmatched to any gene: 9. CDR3 in amino acids: CASSPKTSGRWDEQFF. DNA for the CDR3: TGTGCCAGCAGCCCCAAGACTAGCGGGAGGTGGGATGAGCAGTTCTTC.

The genes are TRBV7-2 and TRBJ1-1, with 8 bases lining up with TRBD1. The germline V gene has CDR1 SGHTA and CDR2 FQGNSA. The CDR3 spans 14 residues. J lost 3 bases, V lost 5 bases, and 5 bases had no gene match. The CDR3 loop reads CASSTDRADTEAFF. As DNA, the CDR3 is TGTGCCAGCAGCACGGACAGGGCCGACACTGAAGCTTTCTTT.

The V gene is TRBV5-5, the J gene TRBJ2-5; 9 positions agree with TRBD1. This CDR3 is 15 amino acids long. The trim removed 0 bases at V and 2 bases at J, leaving 2 bases unmatched. Germline V gives CDR1 SGHKS, CDR2 YYEKEE (reference sequence). The CDR3 sequence is CASSLVDRGQETQYF. CDR3 in DNA: TGTGCCAGCAGCTTGGTAGACAGGGGGCAAGAGACCCAGTACTTC.

This clone is a singleton in its sample. This chain uses TRBV25-1 with TRBJ2-7; TRBD1 matches 11 bases. V was pared by 3 bases and J by 2 bases, with 9 bases of the junction left unmatched. The CDR3 consists of 17 residues. Germline V gene lookup returns CDR1 MGHDK and CDR2 SYGVNS. CDR3 sequence (DNA): TGTGCCAGCAGTGATTCTGAACCGGGACAGGGGGCCTACGAGCAGTACTTC. Protein: CASSDSEPGQGAYEQYF.

The chain carries TRBV27 and TRBJ2-1, with 7 bases matching TRBD2. This CDR3 contains 15 residues. J gave up 5 bases and V 3 bases, and 7 bases lay outside the gene matches. Germline V gene lookup returns CDR1 MNHEY and CDR2 SMNVEV (reference sequence). CDR3 residues: CASSLRTRRDNEQFF. For the CDR3, the DNA is TGTGCCAGCAGTTTGCGGACTAGGAGGGACAATGAGCAGTTCTTC.

V and J are TRBV27 and TRBJ2-1; 7 bases fit TRBD1. Per the germline V gene, CDR1 is MNHEY and CDR2 is SMNVEV (reference sequence). The CDR3 loop spans 15 amino acids. The trim removed 5 bases at V and 6 bases at J, leaving 10 bases unmatched. DNA of the CDR3: TGTGCCAGCAGTCTGGGCCGAGGGGGCTTCAATGAGCAGTTCTTC. It codes for CASSLGRGGFNEQFF.